This TCR beta chain was profiled in a study of control samples from healthy donors and cancer patients. Here immunoSEQ multiplex PCR was the method, and the copy in TCRdb shows in-frame clones only, minus some. The sample contains 60,000 to 100,000 clones, 70% to 90% of which appear only once. CDR3 length: 15 residues. Per the germline V gene, CDR1 is MNHEY and CDR2 is SMNVEV (reference sequence). V was pared by 8 bases and J by 3 bases, with 5 bases of the junction left unmatched. V usage is TRBV27 and J usage is TRBJ1-6, with TRBD1 matching 9 bases. Sequencing was carried out using blood. The receptor's source is a middle-aged man in good health. The CDR3 DNA follows: TGTGCCAGCGGGAACAGGGGGCTCTATAATTCACCCCTCCACTTT. Its protein product is CASGNRGLYNSPLHF.